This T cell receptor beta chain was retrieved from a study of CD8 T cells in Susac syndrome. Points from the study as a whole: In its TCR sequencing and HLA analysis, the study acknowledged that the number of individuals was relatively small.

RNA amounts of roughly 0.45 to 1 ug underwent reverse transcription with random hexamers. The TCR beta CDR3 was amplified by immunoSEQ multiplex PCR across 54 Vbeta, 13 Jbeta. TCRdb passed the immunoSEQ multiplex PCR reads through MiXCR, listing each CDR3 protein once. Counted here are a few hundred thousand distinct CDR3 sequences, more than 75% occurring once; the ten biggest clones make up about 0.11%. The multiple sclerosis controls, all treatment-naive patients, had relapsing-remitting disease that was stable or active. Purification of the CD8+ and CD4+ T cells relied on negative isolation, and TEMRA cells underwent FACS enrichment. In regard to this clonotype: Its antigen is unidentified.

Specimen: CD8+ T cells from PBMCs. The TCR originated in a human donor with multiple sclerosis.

CDR3 protein: CSAKDTASYEQYF. As DNA, the CDR3 is TGCAGTGCTAAGGACACCGCATCCTACGAGCAGTACTTC. V usage is TRBV20-1 and J usage is TRBJ2-7, with D possibly matching TRBD1 (5 bases). V gave up 4 bases and J gave up 1 base, with 11 bases separating them. CDR3 length: 13 residues. Looked up from germline, CDR1 is DFQATT and CDR2 is SNEGSKA (reference sequence).